This T cell receptor (beta chain) was obtained from a study of identical twins. This clonotype was picked up many times. A single record per CDR3 protein comes from TCRdb applying MiXCR to the 5' RACE reads. Of roughly 690,000 distinct CDR3 sequences listed, around 6.1% were seen once; the top ten hold approximately 1.6%. Looked up from germline, CDR1 is KGHDR and CDR2 is SFDVKD. The length of the CDR3 is 15 residues. V gave up 2 bases and J gave up 1 base, with 7 bases separating them. The sequencing sample was made of naive T cells sorted from blood. V and J are TRBV24-1 and TRBJ2-2; D is uncertain. This clonotype originated in a man aged 18 to 30 in good health. CDR3 DNA: TGTGCCACCAGTGATTCGGACGGGAACACCGGGGAGCTGTTTTTT. Amino acids: CATSDSDGNTGELFF.